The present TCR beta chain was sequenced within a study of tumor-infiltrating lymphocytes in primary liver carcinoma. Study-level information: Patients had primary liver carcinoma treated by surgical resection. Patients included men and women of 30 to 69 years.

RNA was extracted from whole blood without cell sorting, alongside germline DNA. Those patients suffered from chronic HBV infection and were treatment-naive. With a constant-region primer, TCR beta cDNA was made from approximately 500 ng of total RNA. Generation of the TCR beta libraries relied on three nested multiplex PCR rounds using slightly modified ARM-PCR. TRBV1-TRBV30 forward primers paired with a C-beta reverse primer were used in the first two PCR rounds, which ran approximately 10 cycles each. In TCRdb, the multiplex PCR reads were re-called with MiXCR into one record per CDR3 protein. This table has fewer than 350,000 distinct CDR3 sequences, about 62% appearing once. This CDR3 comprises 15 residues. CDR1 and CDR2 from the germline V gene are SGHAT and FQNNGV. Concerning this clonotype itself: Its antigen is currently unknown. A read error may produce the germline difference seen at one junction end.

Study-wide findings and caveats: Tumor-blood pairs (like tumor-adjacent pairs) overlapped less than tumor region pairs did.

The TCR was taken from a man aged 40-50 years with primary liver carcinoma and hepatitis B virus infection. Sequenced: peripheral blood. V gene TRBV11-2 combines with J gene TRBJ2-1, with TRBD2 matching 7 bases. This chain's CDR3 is CANSLRPSGDYEQFF. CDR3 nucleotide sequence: TGTGCCAACAGCTTAAGGCCTAGCGGCGACTATGAGCAGTTCTTC.